A single sample gave rise to the 10 T cell receptor beta chains below, sequenced in a study of hypomethylating agent response in myelodysplastic syndrome. The data were produced by immunoSEQ multiplex PCR, yet TCRdb's version contains in-frame clones alone and is incomplete. The sample lists 2,000 or so clones; about 86% were seen once. Source: bone marrow, taken before or after starting hypomethylating agent treatment for myelodysplastic syndrome (not recorded which). The receptors were gathered from a human donor with myelodysplastic syndrome.

The chain links TRBV6-1 to TRBJ1-1; D unresolved. Germline assignment: CDR1 MNHNS and CDR2 SASEGT. The CDR3 is 13 amino acids. V lost 6 bases and J 3 bases, leaving 11 bases between the germline ends. DNA for the CDR3: TGTGCCAGCAGGGAGAGGGTATACACTGAAGCTTTCTTT. Encoded protein: CASRERVYTEAFF.

J is TRBJ2-1 and V is TRBV9, with D perhaps matching TRBD2 (5 bases). Deletions cut 3 bases from V and 7 bases from J, with 17 bases between. The CDR3 covers 15 residues. CDR1 and CDR2 (germline): SGDLS, YYNGEE. The CDR3 region has the DNA TGTGCCAGCAGCGCCGGACCGGAGGAAACAAATGAGCAGTTCTTC. Its translation: CASSAGPEETNEQFF.

J is TRBJ1-1 and V is TRBV2, with D perhaps matching TRBD1 (6 bases). The V end lost 3 bases, the J end lost 10 bases, and 18 bases lay between the germline ends. Per germline, CDR1 SNHLY and CDR2 FYNNEI. The CDR3 is made up of 14 amino acids. Here the CDR3 DNA reads TGTGCCAGCAGTGAGGTACAGGGAGGGTTTCGAGCTTTCTTT. It encodes CASSEVQGGFRAFF.

This chain uses TRBV25-1 with TRBJ2-3, with D uncertain. Germline V CDR1 and CDR2: MGHDK, SYGVNS. CDR3 length: 12 residues. Trimming shortened V by 4 bases and J by 1 base, and 3 bases separated the two germline ends. In nucleotides, the CDR3 is TGTGCCAGCAGTGCCCGCACAGATACGCAGTATTTT. Translation: CASSARTDTQYF.

The chain employs TRBV10-3 and TRBJ2-7; D is perhaps TRBD1 (6 bases). Germline V lookup: CDR1 ENHRY, CDR2 SYGVKD. Trimming left V 6 bases short and J 3 bases short, with 15 bases between. The length of the CDR3 is 14 residues. CDR3 sequence (DNA): TGTGCCATCAGAGATAACAGGGATGGCTACGAGCAGTACTTC. Encoded protein: CAIRDNRDGYEQYF.

The chain carries TRBV16 and TRBJ2-7; D gene unclear. Germline V CDR1 and CDR2: KGHSY, FQNENV. CDR3 size: 13 residues. V lost 3 bases and J 3 bases, leaving 9 bases between the germline ends. Here the CDR3 DNA reads TGTGCCAGCAGCCACACCAACTACTACGAGCAGTACTTC. Amino acids: CASSHTNYYEQYF.

J is TRBJ2-1 and V is TRBV20-1; the D gene is possibly TRBD1 (5 bases). The V gene's germline CDR1 is DFQATT and CDR2 SNEGSKA (reference sequence). V lost 3 bases to trimming and J lost 6 bases, with 6 bases between them. This CDR3 comprises 11 residues. The CDR3 bases are TGCAGTGCTAGGGGGCGCAATGAGCAGTTCTTC. Translated: CSARGRNEQFF.

The rearrangement joins TRBV7-9 to TRBJ2-1; D is perhaps TRBD1 or TRBD2 (5 bases each). The germline V gene encodes CDR1 SEHNR and CDR2 FQNEAQ (reference sequence). V shed 5 bases and J shed 6 bases, with 17 bases lying between them. The CDR3 runs 15 residues. The CDR3 region is CASSPMGEWVNEQFF. CDR3 DNA: TGTGCCAGCAGCCCAATGGGGGAATGGGTCAATGAGCAGTTCTTC.

This chain joins TRBV19 and TRBJ2-2, with D perhaps TRBD1 (6 bases). The germline gives CDR1 LNHDA, CDR2 SQIVND (reference sequence). This CDR3 is built from 14 residues. V lost 6 bases and J 2 bases, leaving 10 bases between the germline ends. CDR3 sequence (DNA): TGTGCCAGTAGATTACAGGGCAACACCGGGGAGCTGTTTTTT. Translation gives CASRLQGNTGELFF. Looking up the rest from reference TRBV19 and TRBJ2-2 gives the full variable domain: DGGITQSPKYLFRKEGQNVTLSCEQNLNHDAMYWYRQDPGQGLRLIYYSQIVNDFQKGDIAEGYSVSREKKESFPLTVTSAQKNPTAFYLCASRLQGNTGELFFGEGSRLTVL.

On this clone: No conserved phenylalanine or tryptophan ends this CDR3, so it is likely a read error. The DNA is omitted, as the CDR3 cannot be located on it reliably, and the CDR3 follows TCRdb's listing. The rearrangement joins TRBV5-4 to TRBJ2-2; the D call TRBD2 from the table was never checked on the DNA. From its first to its last residue, the CDR3 has 10 amino acids. Germline CDR1 SGHNT, CDR2 YYREEE (reference sequence). The chain's CDR3 is CASSLGGLAV.